Listed below are T cell receptor beta chains from one sample, sequenced in a study of CD8+ T cells in alopecia areata. This table comes from immunoSEQ multiplex PCR, and its TCRdb copy is limited to in-frame clones, with some not included. The sample lists some 170,000 clones, about 67% occurring once. Sequencing used CD8+ T cells sorted from blood, obtained at week 0. Receptor source: a human donor with alopecia areata. Both conserved end residues are part of each CDR3. Each record gives: CDR3 protein, CDR3 DNA, V gene, J gene, clone size, D gene. D genes are given only for firm matches. Size tells how often a clone was seen (once, few, many) or the class of an expanded clone, and some rows leave it out.

CASSHASASTDTQYF,TGTGCCAGCAGCCATGCTAGCGCTAGCACAGATACGCAGTATTTT,TRBV14,TRBJ2-3,-,-
CSVEAGVLSNEQFF,TGCAGCGTTGAAGCGGGAGTCTTGTCGAATGAGCAGTTCTTC,TRBV29-1,TRBJ2-1,-,-
CASSLTFTEEYF,TGTGCCAGCAGCTTAACCTTTACGGAGGAGTATTTT,TRBV7-8,TRBJ2-3,few,-
CASSPYPHSGTDNGQFF,TGTGCCAGCAGCCCCTACCCCCACTCCGGGACAGACAATGGGCAGTTCTTC,TRBV5-4,TRBJ2-1,once,TRBD1
CSVEDGGYQETQYF,TGCAGCGTTGAAGACGGGGGGTACCAAGAGACCCAGTACTTC,TRBV29-1,TRBJ2-5,-,TRBD2
CASSLDPSATYNEQFF,TGCGCCAGCAGCTTGGATCCTAGCGCAACCTACAATGAGCAGTTCTTC,TRBV5-1,TRBJ2-1,few,-
CASSFGPSTDTQYF,TGTGCCAGCAGTTTCGGACCGAGCACAGATACGCAGTATTTT,TRBV2,TRBJ2-3,-,-
CASSHTHLADTQYF,TGTGCTAGCAGCCACACCCACCTGGCAGATACGCAGTATTTT,TRBV7-7,TRBJ2-3,-,-
CAWSVAPNTEAFF,TGTGCCTGGAGTGTCGCGCCGAACACTGAAGCTTTCTTT,TRBV30,TRBJ1-1,-,-
CASSYGTGVYEQYF,TGTGCCAGCAGCTACGGTACAGGGGTCTACGAGCAGTACTTC,TRBV5-6,TRBJ2-7,-,TRBD1
CASSPGGGNQPQHF,TGTGCCAGCAGCCCGGGAGGGGGGAATCAGCCCCAGCATTTT,TRBV13,TRBJ1-5,-,-
CASSAEAANTEAFF,TGTGCCAGCAGTGCCGAAGCAGCGAACACTGAAGCTTTCTTT,TRBV25-1,TRBJ1-1,-,-
CASSLKGAGPDYGYTF,TGTGCCAGCAGTTTAAAAGGGGCAGGTCCTGATTATGGCTACACCTTC,TRBV27,TRBJ1-2,-,-
CASSFFVFGEKLFF,TGCGCCAGCAGCTTCTTCGTGTTTGGTGAAAAACTGTTTTTT,TRBV23-1,TRBJ1-4,-,-
CASSEADRLRPYGYTF,TGTGCCAGCAGTGAAGCCGATCGACTACGACCCTATGGCTACACCTTC,TRBV6-1,TRBJ1-2,few,-
CASSIGQGTDTQYF,TGTGCCAGCAGTATCGGACAGGGCACAGATACGCAGTATTTT,TRBV27,TRBJ2-3,-,TRBD1
CASSQRIKTGDEQFF,TGTGCCAGCAGCCAAAGAATTAAGACCGGCGATGAGCAGTTCTTC,TRBV14,TRBJ2-1,-,-
CASSPGTGNTGELFF,TGTGCCAGCAGCCCCGGGACAGGGAACACCGGGGAGCTGTTTTTT,TRBV5-6,TRBJ2-2,few,TRBD1